The present T cell receptor (beta chain) was sequenced within a study of Ad26.COV2.S vaccination and SARS-CoV-2 variants. Study-wide findings and caveats: Substantial breadth in spike-specific CD8+ and CD4+ T cell responses was reportedly seen after vaccination. Across vaccine and placebo recipients, the breadth of non-spike TCRs was similar.

With 2 bases clipped from V and 0 bases from J, the junction kept 7 bases outside the gene matches. Germline-derived CDR1 and CDR2 are SGHTA and FQGNSA. There are 16 residues in the CDR3. Sequenced by immunoSEQ multiplex PCR; TCRdb stores in-frame clones only, minus some. The sample yields approximately 400,000 clones, just over 90% seen once. In the case of this clone: Its antigen remains unknown.

The TCR comes from a human donor who had recovered from COVID-19. The material sequenced was peripheral blood, taken after recovery from COVID-19. This chain joins TRBV7-2 and TRBJ2-7, with 7 bases matching TRBD1. CDR3 DNA sequence: TGTGCCAGCAGCTTATTTTCCGGGACAGCCTCCTACGAGCAGTACTTC. Translating gives CASSLFSGTASYEQYF.